This T cell receptor beta chain was profiled in a study of cytomegalovirus exposure and HLA in healthy donors. As for the study in general: Previous work identified some 120 million unique TCR beta sequences from about 179 million T cells. Early released data comprised tens of millions of unique TCRs from HLA-typed donors. Overall study results and limits: Cytomegalovirus status was reportedly diagnosed by the classifier with high specificity and sensitivity. A list of about 160 TCR beta chains associated with cytomegalovirus was given.

V dropped 5 bases and J dropped 5 bases, with 13 bases sitting between them. The germline V gene has CDR1 SGHVS and CDR2 FNYEAQ. The CDR3 consists of 14 residues. Turning to this clone: Its antigen is not identified.

The PCR ran on 60 Vbeta and 13 Jbeta primers. Profiling relied on immunoSEQ multiplex PCR, and the TCRdb table lists in-frame clones only, not all of them. This specimen shows 130,000 to 150,000 clones; the ten leading clones hold about 2.5%. The sample comprised PBMCs. The V gene is TRBV7-6, the J gene TRBJ1-5, with a tentative D call TRBD1 (5 bases). The TCR originated in a man aged 40-55 years in good health and CMV-seronegative. The CDR3 loop reads CASSPGLQYQPQHF. The CDR3, as DNA: TGTGCCAGCAGCCCGGGACTTCAGTATCAGCCCCAGCATTTT.